This T cell receptor beta chain stems from a study of T cells after yellow fever vaccination. Whole-study findings and limits: Abundant clonotypes from the bulk population could get into FACS-sorted repertoires as contaminants. Primary-vaccination clones mostly resurfaced post-booster (just under 98% CD4, under 90% CD8).

The germline CDR1 and CDR2 sequences are SEHNR and FQNEAQ (reference sequence). The CDR3 consists of 15 residues. The ends lost 4 bases at V and 9 bases at J; junction bases unmatched: 11. A few counts support this clonotype. The antigen is undetermined. The 5'RACE template-switching step produced TCR cDNA and added a universal primer site and UMIs. TCRdb used MiXCR to reprocess the 5' RACE reads, holding one entry per CDR3 protein. This table has around 550,000 distinct CDR3 sequences, approximately 21% appearing once. The sequence derives from a man aged 30-40 years who received the YFV17D yellow fever vaccine. This sample comprised PBMCs, obtained 15 days after the yellow fever booster vaccination. This sequence joins TRBV7-9 and TRBJ2-1; TRBD2 aligns across 8 bases. In DNA form, the CDR3 reads TGTGCCAGCAGCTCACAGCGGGAGAGATTGGGTGAGCAGTTCTTC. Translated: CASSSQRERLGEQFF.